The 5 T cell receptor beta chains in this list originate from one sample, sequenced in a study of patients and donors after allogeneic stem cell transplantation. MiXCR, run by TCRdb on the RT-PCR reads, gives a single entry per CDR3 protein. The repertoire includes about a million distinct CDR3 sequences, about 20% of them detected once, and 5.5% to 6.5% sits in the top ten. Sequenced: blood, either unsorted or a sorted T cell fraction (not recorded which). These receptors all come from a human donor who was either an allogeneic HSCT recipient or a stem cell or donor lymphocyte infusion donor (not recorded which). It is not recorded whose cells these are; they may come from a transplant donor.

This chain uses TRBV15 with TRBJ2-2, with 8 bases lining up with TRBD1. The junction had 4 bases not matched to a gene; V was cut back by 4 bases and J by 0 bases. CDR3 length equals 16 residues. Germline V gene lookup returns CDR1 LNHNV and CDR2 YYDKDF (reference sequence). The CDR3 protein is CATSTAGGANTGELFF. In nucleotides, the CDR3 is TGTGCCACCAGCACTGCAGGGGGCGCGAACACCGGGGAGCTGTTTTTT.

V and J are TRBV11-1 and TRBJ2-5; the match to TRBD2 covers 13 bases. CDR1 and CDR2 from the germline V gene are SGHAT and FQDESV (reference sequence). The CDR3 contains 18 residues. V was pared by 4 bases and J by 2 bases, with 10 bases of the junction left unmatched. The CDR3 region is CASSSPGTSGTGQETQYF. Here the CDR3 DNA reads TGTGCCAGCAGCTCTCCCGGGACTAGCGGGACGGGGCAAGAGACCCAGTACTTC. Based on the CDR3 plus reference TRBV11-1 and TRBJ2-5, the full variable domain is EAEVAQSPRYKITEKSQAVAFWCDPISGHATLYWYRQILGQGPELLVQFQDESVVDDSQLPKDRFSAERLKGVDSTLKIQPAELGDSAMYLCASSSPGTSGTGQETQYFGPGTRLLVL.

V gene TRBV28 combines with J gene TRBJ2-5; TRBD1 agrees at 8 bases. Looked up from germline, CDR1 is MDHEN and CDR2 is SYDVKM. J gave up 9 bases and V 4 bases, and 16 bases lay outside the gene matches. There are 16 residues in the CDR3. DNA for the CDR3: TGTGCCAGCAGTTCCCCTAAAAGACAGGGGAGACAGGCCCAGTACTTC. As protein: CASSSPKRQGRQAQYF.

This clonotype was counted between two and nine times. The CDR3 protein is CSARGRGVAGNTIYF. Here the CDR3 DNA reads TGCAGTGCTAGAGGGAGAGGGGTTGCTGGAAACACCATATATTTT. The chain couples TRBV20-1 to TRBJ1-3, with D perhaps matching TRBD1 (5 bases). V lost 1 base and J 2 bases, leaving 12 bases between the germline ends. The CDR3 consists of 15 residues. Germline V gene sequence: CDR1 DFQATT, CDR2 SNEGSKA (reference sequence).

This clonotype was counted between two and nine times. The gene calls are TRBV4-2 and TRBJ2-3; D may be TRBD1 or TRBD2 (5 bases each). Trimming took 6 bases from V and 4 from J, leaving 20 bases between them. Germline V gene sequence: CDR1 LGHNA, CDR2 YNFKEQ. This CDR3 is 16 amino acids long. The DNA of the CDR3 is TGTGCCAGCAGAGATTCGGGGACCCCTGCCCCAGATACGCAGTATTTT. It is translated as CASRDSGTPAPDTQYF.